A selection of T cell receptor beta chains follows, all from one sample in a study of HIV-infected patients and healthy controls. TCRdb re-derived calls from the 5' RACE reads in MiXCR, one entry per CDR3 protein. The sample yields some 4,000 distinct CDR3 sequences, 10% to 15% seen once. Sequencing used blood, obtained before antiretroviral therapy. Receptors were obtained from an adult with HIV infection. Both conserved end residues are part of each CDR3. A D gene is named only where the DNA matches it firmly. Not all rows give a size; the values are once, few, many and, for expanded clones, a class.

j_call,d_call,v_call,clone_size,cdr3_nt,cdr3_aa
TRBJ1-5,-,TRBV19,-,TGTGCCAGTGCCTATAGCAATAAGCCCCAGCATTTT,CASAYSNKPQHF
TRBJ2-1,-,TRBV14,medium-sized,TGTGCCAGCAGCCCCCTCCACAATGAGCAGTTCTTC,CASSPLHNEQFF
TRBJ1-1,-,TRBV28,medium-sized,TGTGCCAGCAGTTTAGAATTGCGGGGGACTGAAGCTTTCTTT,CASSLELRGTEAFF
TRBJ2-7,TRBD1,TRBV19,many,TGTGCCAGTAGGCCTCCGGGACAGGGGTGGTCCGAGCAGTACTTC,CASRPPGQGWSEQYF
TRBJ1-2,TRBD1,TRBV3-1,medium-sized,TGTGCCAGCAGCCATCCGGGACAGGGGGCGTATGGCTACACCTTC,CASSHPGQGAYGYTF
TRBJ2-2,-,TRBV7-6,-,TGTGCCAGCAGCTTACTAGCAGCCAACACCGGGGAGCTGTTTTTT,CASSLLAANTGELFF
TRBJ1-5,TRBD1,TRBV5-5,medium-sized,TGTGCCAGCAGCTTTGGACAGGGCAATCAGCCCCAGCATTTT,CASSFGQGNQPQHF
TRBJ1-6,-,TRBV4-2,-,TGTGCAAGCAGCCAAGACGGTGGGGGCGGAGGTTCACACCTCCACTTT,CASSQDGGGGGSHLHF
TRBJ2-1,-,TRBV29-1,many,TGCAGCGCGGGCGGTATAGAGCAGTTCTTC,CSAGGIEQFF
TRBJ1-1,-,TRBV6-2/TRBV6-3,many,TGTGCCAGCAGTTACTTCCTCCGGGGGACATTGAACACTGAAGCTTTCTTT,CASSYFLRGTLNTEAFF
TRBJ1-3,-,TRBV6-1,medium-sized,TGTGCCAGCAGTGGGACGTTCCTAACCTCTGGAAACACCATATATTTT,CASSGTFLTSGNTIYF
TRBJ2-3,-,TRBV12-3/TRBV12-4,medium-sized,TGTGCCAGCAGACCCTGGACAGGGAGGGCAGATACGCAGTATTTT,CASRPWTGRADTQYF
TRBJ1-6,-,TRBV7-6,medium-sized,TGTGCCAGCAGCTTAGAGGGGGGGATAGATTCACCCCTCCACTTT,CASSLEGGIDSPLHF
TRBJ2-7,TRBD1,TRBV11-2,medium-sized,TGTGCCAGCAGCTTAGGGCAGGGGGCCGACGAGCAGTACTTC,CASSLGQGADEQYF
TRBJ1-4,TRBD1,TRBV27,many,TGTGCCAGCAGTATGGGACAGAAACGTGAAAAACTGTTTTTT,CASSMGQKREKLFF
TRBJ2-6,TRBD1,TRBV11-2,medium-sized,TGTGCCAGCAGCTTCTTTGAATGGGGGCCCGGACAGGAAGTCTTGGTTGGGGCCAACGTCCTGACTTTC,CASSFFEWGPGQEVLVGANVLTF
TRBJ2-2,TRBD2,TRBV18,few,TGTGCCAGCTCACTACTAGCGGGAGACACCGGGGAGCTGTTTTTT,CASSLLAGDTGELFF
TRBJ1-5,-,TRBV6-2/TRBV6-3,medium-sized,TGTGCCAGCAGCTCGGGGCGAACGGTGAATGGCAATCAGCCCCAGCATTTT,CASSSGRTVNGNQPQHF
TRBJ1-6,-,TRBV25-1,medium-sized,TGTGCCAGCAGTGAATACTCCTATAATTCACCCCTCCACTTT,CASSEYSYNSPLHF
TRBJ1-1,-,TRBV6-5,medium-sized,TGTGCCAGCAGTTATGGGGTGGATCAGGAAGCTTTCTTT,CASSYGVDQEAFF
TRBJ2-5,TRBD1,TRBV19,-,TGTGCCAGTAGTATTGGACAGGGTATTCTCCAAGAGACCCAGTACTTC,CASSIGQGILQETQYF
TRBJ2-7,-,TRBV5-4,many,TGTGCCAGCAGCTTGTCAGGGGATTACGAGCAGTACTTC,CASSLSGDYEQYF
TRBJ1-2,TRBD1,TRBV6-5,large,TGTGCCAGCAGTCCAACTACCGGGACAGGGTACTATGGCTACACCTTC,CASSPTTGTGYYGYTF
TRBJ2-3,TRBD2,TRBV4-2,medium-sized,TGTGCCAGCAGCCAAGGACTAGCCACAGATACGCAGTATTTT,CASSQGLATDTQYF
TRBJ2-1,-,TRBV24-1,medium-sized,TGTGCCACCAGTGCAACACAGGCGAGCTCCTACAATGAGCAGTTCTTC,CATSATQASSYNEQFF
TRBJ1-1,TRBD1,TRBV7-9,few,TGTGCCAGCAGCCTTGGGACAGGGAGGATCACTGAAGCTTTCTTT,CASSLGTGRITEAFF
TRBJ2-7,-,TRBV7-9,-,TGTGCCAGCAGCTTAGCTCTGGGGACCTACGAGCAGTACTTC,CASSLALGTYEQYF
TRBJ2-1,-,TRBV10-3,medium-sized,TGTGCCATCAGTGAGTCGAAGGGTACAGGGTCCTACAATGAGCAGTTCTTC,CAISESKGTGSYNEQFF
TRBJ1-4,-,TRBV5-1,medium-sized,TGCGCCAGCAGTCCAGACAGACTTAATGAAAAACTGTTTTTT,CASSPDRLNEKLFF
TRBJ2-5,-,TRBV12-3/TRBV12-4,medium-sized,TGTGCCAGCAGCCATGTTCACTTCTCGGAGACCCAGTACTTC,CASSHVHFSETQYF
TRBJ2-3,-,TRBV6-4,many,TGTGCCAGCAGTGTAGAGGGGACCACAGATACGCAGTATTTT,CASSVEGTTDTQYF
TRBJ2-5,-,TRBV3-1,medium-sized,TGTGCCAGCAGCCTCCTAGGAGGGGACTCCCAAGAGACCCAGTACTTC,CASSLLGGDSQETQYF
TRBJ2-3,TRBD2,TRBV13,medium-sized,TGTGCCAGCAGCCCCGGACTAGCTGGCACAGATACGCAGTATTTT,CASSPGLAGTDTQYF
TRBJ2-1,TRBD2,TRBV27,large,TGTGCCAGCAGTTTCTTAGCGGGGAGCTCCTACAATGAGCAGTTCTTC,CASSFLAGSSYNEQFF
TRBJ1-5,-,TRBV7-2,medium-sized,TGTGCCAGCAGCTTCTCCGGGCGAGAGGATCAGCCCCAGCATTTT,CASSFSGREDQPQHF
TRBJ1-1,-,TRBV29-1,-,TGCAGCGACCATGGGGCGAGTTTCAACACTGAAGCTTTCTTT,CSDHGASFNTEAFF
TRBJ1-5,-,TRBV24-1,medium-sized,TGTGCCACCAGTGCCGGGAGCAATCAGCCCCAGCATTTT,CATSAGSNQPQHF
TRBJ1-5,TRBD1,TRBV30,medium-sized,TGTGCCTGGAGTACAGGGGATTTCCTGGGTCAGCCCCAGCATTTT,CAWSTGDFLGQPQHF
TRBJ2-1,-,TRBV7-8,medium-sized,TGTGCCAGCGGTTCGGCCACGGAACTCGTTCTCAATGAGCAGTTCTTC,CASGSATELVLNEQFF
TRBJ1-1,-,TRBV7-3,medium-sized,TGTGCCAGCAGCCCCGGGGAAAACACTGAAGCTTTCTTT,CASSPGENTEAFF
TRBJ1-5,-,TRBV12-5,medium-sized,TGTGCTAGTGGCCCTTTAGTCAATCAGCCCCAGCATTTT,CASGPLVNQPQHF
TRBJ1-1,-,TRBV7-7,few,TGTGCTAGCAGCTTGGAAGTGAACACTGAAGCTTTCTTT,CASSLEVNTEAFF
TRBJ2-1,TRBD2,TRBV20-1,-,TGCAGTGATAGATCAGCGAGCGGGAGCTCCTACAATGAGCAGTTCTTC,CSDRSASGSSYNEQFF
TRBJ1-5,-,TRBV20-1,medium-sized,TGCAGTGCTAGCACCCCGTATAGCAATCAGCCCCAGCATTTT,CSASTPYSNQPQHF
TRBJ1-1,-,TRBV6-1,medium-sized,TGTGCCAGCAGTGAATTGACCAGGGGACTCCTGAACACTGAAGCTTTCTTT,CASSELTRGLLNTEAFF
TRBJ2-1,-,TRBV7-3,-,TGTGCCAGCAGCTTGGGTTACAATGAGCAGTTCTTC,CASSLGYNEQFF
TRBJ1-1,TRBD1,TRBV7-6,medium-sized,TGTGCCAGCAGCTTAGGTGGACAGGGGAGCACTGAAGCTTTCTTT,CASSLGGQGSTEAFF
TRBJ1-4,TRBD1,TRBV11-3,many,TGTGCCAGCAGCTTATCCACAGGGGCTAATGAAAAACTGTTTTTT,CASSLSTGANEKLFF